These T cell receptor beta chains were read from a single sample in a study of graft-versus-host responses after intestinal transplantation. The table came from immunoSEQ multiplex PCR; TCRdb's copy has only in-frame clones and leaves some out. This table has about 70,000 clones, 85% to 90% appearing once. Their cognate antigens are unknown. The input for sequencing was unstimulated CD8+ T cells sorted from spleen or lymph node cells, taken before transplant. The receptors were sampled from a human donor who was the organ donor for an intestinal transplant. Each CDR3 is given with its conserved first and last residue.

v_call	j_call	cdr3_aa
TRBV6-5	TRBJ1-6	CASSYEAGTGRSPLHF
TRBV6-1	TRBJ1-1	CASSEREVTSTEAFF
TRBV4-1	TRBJ1-5	CASSQETGVSNQPQHF
TRBV19	TRBJ2-2	CASSYDGPGYFWRDTGELFF
TRBV6-5	TRBJ1-2	CASSRQPSYYGYTF
TRBV6-1	TRBJ1-3	CASSESWSSGNTIYF
TRBV10-3	TRBJ1-1	CAISEESTGTGDSIFF
TRBV9	TRBJ2-3	CASSVLSGGSWDTQYF
TRBV5-6	TRBJ1-5	CASSLTPSDRQPQHF
TRBV27	TRBJ2-1	CASSTGGIYNEQFF
TRBV4-1	TRBJ2-3	CASSLRDRVTDTQYF
TRBV7-9	TRBJ2-5	CASSSLAGTGIEETQYF
TRBV11-2	TRBJ1-2	CASSTQGPNYGYTF
TRBV7-6	TRBJ1-3	CASRQDRGLGNTIYF
TRBV7-9	TRBJ1-2	CASSLATGDWYGYTF
TRBV15	TRBJ1-5	CATSSARTGHQPQHF
TRBV4-1	TRBJ2-1	CASSQTGHSYNEQFF
TRBV28	TRBJ1-2	CASSPRGQGRYYGYTF
TRBV6-5	TRBJ1-2	CASSPGTTGNGYTF
TRBV6-5	TRBJ2-2	CASSYGLNTGELFF
TRBV19	TRBJ1-5	CASSGEGVPFNQPQHF
TRBV6-5	TRBJ2-2	CASSTPVTNTGELFF
TRBV7-2	TRBJ1-5	CASSPNRGGNQPQHF
TRBV4-1	TRBJ1-6	CASSQAPGGPLHF
TRBV4-3	TRBJ2-5	CASSQDYGTSKETQYF
TRBV7-3	TRBJ2-2	CASSQGQGLPGELFF
TRBV10-2	TRBJ1-2	CASAAVEQVNYGYTF
TRBV19	TRBJ1-5	CASPFEADQPQHF
TRBV6-5	TRBJ2-1	CASSYSGEGYNEQFF
TRBV7-6	TRBJ1-5	CASSLEAGGTYSNQPQHF
TRBV4-1	TRBJ2-5	CASSPRLARGETQYF
TRBV10-1	TRBJ2-5	CASSRLRDRGQGETQYF
TRBV4-3	TRBJ2-4	CASSQDRSGGFSCF
TRBV4-1	TRBJ1-2	CASSQNSGTGDGYTF
TRBV28	TRBJ1-2	CASSPVGVGQGNYGYTF
TRBV27	TRBJ2-3	CASSLSVYLTDTQYF
TRBV4-3	TRBJ1-1	CASSPTTGGSAEAFF
TRBV2	TRBJ2-5	CAREGLADTPPNQETQYF
TRBV15	TRBJ1-2	CATSRDRDRGNYGYTF
TRBV13	TRBJ1-2	CASSPSEDRNYGYTF
TRBV4-1	TRBJ1-1	CASSMSRGMNTEAFF
TRBV4-2	TRBJ2-3	CASSQEVSVGGDTQYF
TRBV5-4	TRBJ2-1	CASISWGESSYNEQFF
TRBV4-1	TRBJ1-1	CASSQAAGQNTEAFF
TRBV7-2	TRBJ1-3	CASSHGQGSGNTIYF
TRBV13	TRBJ1-1	CASSLGEATEAFF